This T cell receptor (beta chain) appears in the sequencing data of a study of blood T cell repertoires in COVID-19. Per the authors' pipeline: From reference gene primer amplification, estimates of nucleated cell counts were derived. TCRdb keeps only in-frame clones here, not all; method: immunoSEQ multiplex PCR. The V and J calls and the clone size are those of that table, but D and trimming were determined from the DNA. Among 490,000 or so clones listed, roughly nine tenths were seen once. This clone has more than one count but fewer than ten. The study recruited people aged roughly 18 to 89 years across approximately 23 US areas. Cohort placement rested on clinical history that participants reported themselves. Either two negative PCRs, clearance, or symptom resolution qualified Cohort 3 donors as recovered. Germline CDR1 and CDR2: ENHRY and SYGVKD. The V and J ends lost 3 bases and 4 bases respectively, with 13 bases between them. CDR3 length: 15 residues.

Material: PBMCs or T cells enriched from blood (not recorded which). The chain uses TRBV10-3 and TRBJ1-5, with D tentatively TRBD1 (5 bases). The receptor comes from a woman aged 55 to 70 who had recovered from COVID-19. The CDR3 region has the DNA TGTGCCATCAGTGATGGGCAGGGTGGGAATCAGCCCCAGCATTTT. The encoded protein is CAISDGQGGNQPQHF.